This entry is about one T cell receptor gamma chain. Its antigen remains unidentified. TRG repertoires were amplified with LymphoTrack primers from around 0.2 ug of biopsy DNA. TCRdb redid clone calling on the multiplex PCR reads using CATT. This table has about 670 gamma-chain clones, roughly 50% appearing once. The data were taken from a study of intestinal T cells in coeliac disease. General study findings and limits: TRD kmer-based clustering correctly classified all 22 biopsies in training, with reported leave-one-out accuracy of 91%.

Ten formalin-fixed paraffin-embedded scrolls, each 5 µm thick, supplied each case's genomic DNA. Surplus formalin-fixed paraffin-embedded duodenal biopsies not needed for diagnosis were used, fully anonymised. After removal of 14 bases from V and 12 bases from J, the junction contained 20 bases not matched to a gene. This CDR3 spans 12 amino acids. The TCR sequence derives from a human donor with celiac disease. V usage is TRGV10 and J usage is TRGJ1 or TRGJ2. TRGV10 is treated as an ORF (open reading frame) with a function not yet certain. The material sequenced was a duodenal biopsy. The CDR3 region is CACFLGGIMKLF. The CDR3 nucleotides read TGTGCTTGCTTTTTGGGGGGTATAATGAAACTCTTT.